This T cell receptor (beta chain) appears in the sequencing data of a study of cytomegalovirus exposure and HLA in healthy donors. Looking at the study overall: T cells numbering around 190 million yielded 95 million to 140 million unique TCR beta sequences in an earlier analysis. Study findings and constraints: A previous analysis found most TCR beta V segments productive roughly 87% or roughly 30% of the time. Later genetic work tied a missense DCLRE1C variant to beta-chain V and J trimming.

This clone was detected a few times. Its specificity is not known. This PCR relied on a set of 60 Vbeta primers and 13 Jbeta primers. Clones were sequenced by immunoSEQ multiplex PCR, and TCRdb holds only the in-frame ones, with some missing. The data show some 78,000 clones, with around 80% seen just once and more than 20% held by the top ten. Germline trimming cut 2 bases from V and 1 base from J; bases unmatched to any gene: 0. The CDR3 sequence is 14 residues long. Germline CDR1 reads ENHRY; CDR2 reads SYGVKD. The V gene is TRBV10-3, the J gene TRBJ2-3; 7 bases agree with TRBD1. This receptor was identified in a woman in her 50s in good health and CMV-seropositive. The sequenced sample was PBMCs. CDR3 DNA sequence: TGTGCCATCAGTGAGACAGGGGGCACAGATACGCAGTATTTT. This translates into CAISETGGTDTQYF.